Following are 26 T cell receptor beta chains from one sample sequenced in a study of T cells in Graves' hyperthyroidism and ophthalmopathy. There were TCR beta CDR3 regions amplified from RNA transcripts. During a first-round RT-PCR of the TCR CDR3, the HTBI primer set was used. TCRdb processed the multiplex PCR reads anew with MiXCR; each CDR3 protein has one entry. Of about 530,000 distinct CDR3 sequences in the sample, roughly a sixth were seen once. The sequencing input was blood. The receptors come from a woman between 18 and 30 years old with Graves' ophthalmopathy.

The chain links TRBV7-9 to TRBJ1-6; 8 positions agree with TRBD1. Germline V lookup: CDR1 SEHNR, CDR2 FQNEAQ (reference sequence). The CDR3 consists of 15 residues. Trimming cost V 2 bases and J 7 bases; bases outside gene matches: 4. In nucleotides, the CDR3 is TGTGCCAGCAGCTTAACGGACAGGGACAATTCACCCCTCCACTTT. It is translated as CASSLTDRDNSPLHF.

The chain carries TRBV7-2 and TRBJ2-1; D might be TRBD2 (6 bases). This CDR3 has 15 amino acids. Germline V lookup: CDR1 SGHTA, CDR2 FQGNSA. With 3 bases removed from V and 6 bases from J, the gap between germline ends came to 15 bases. The CDR3 DNA follows: TGTGCCAGCAGCTTGGTTGGGGGGAAACGCAATGAGCAGTTCTTC. It codes for CASSLVGGKRNEQFF.

There are many counts of this clonotype. The chain links TRBV27 to TRBJ2-3, with D possibly matching TRBD2 (5 bases). Germline V gene lookup returns CDR1 MNHEY and CDR2 SMNVEV (reference sequence). CDR3 length: 13 amino acids. V was shortened by 7 bases and J by 2 bases, with 10 bases between the two germline ends. In DNA form, the CDR3 reads TGTGCCAGCACGACTACCACCACAGATACGCAGTATTTT. Protein: CASTTTTTDTQYF.

In this sample, this clonotype turned up a few times. The chain links TRBV6-1 to TRBJ2-1; no clear D gene. V lost 5 bases to trimming and J lost 0 bases, with 17 bases between them. Germline CDR1 is MNHNS and CDR2 is SASEGT. The CDR3 spans 17 residues. The CDR3 sequence: CASSRPNRGRSYNEQFF. The CDR3 DNA follows: TGTGCCAGCAGTCGACCGAACCGAGGACGCTCCTACAATGAGCAGTTCTTC.

In this sample, this clonotype turned up once. Given a much more abundant clone one base away, this may be a read error. The V call is TRBV3-1, the J call TRBJ2-7; tentative D call: TRBD2 (5 bases). The CDR3 loop spans 15 amino acids. The germline V and J ends were trimmed by 0 bases and 5 bases, with 14 bases remaining between them. The V gene's germline CDR1 is LGHDT and CDR2 YNNKEL (reference sequence). CDR3 protein: CASSQDLNSVDEQYF. CDR3 sequence (DNA): TGTGCCAGCAGCCAAGATCTGAATAGCGTTGACGAGCAGTACTTC.

DNA of the CDR3: TGTGCCAGCAGTTTGATTGGGTGGACAGGGGGTCTCTCTGGCTACACCTTC. It translates to CASSLIGWTGGLSGYTF. V gene TRBV28 combines with J gene TRBJ1-2, with 10 bases fitting TRBD1. The CDR3 has 17 residues. Germline CDR1 and CDR2: MDHEN and SYDVKM. J lost 7 bases, V lost 3 bases, and 14 bases had no gene match.

V and J are TRBV12-3 or TRBV12-4 and TRBJ2-7; D ambiguous. V was trimmed by 2 bases and J by 5 bases, leaving 13 bases between them. The CDR3 consists of 14 residues. CDR3 nucleotides: TGTGCCAGCAGTTTAAATATCATGGGGAACGAGCAGTACTTC. The encoded protein is CASSLNIMGNEQYF.

The chain employs TRBV3-1 and TRBJ2-7; TRBD1 or TRBD2 may be the D gene (6 bases each). Trimming pared 0 bases from V and 3 bases from J, leaving 18 bases between. The CDR3 loop spans 17 amino acids. CDR1 LGHDT and CDR2 YNNKEL come from the germline V gene (reference sequence). CDR3 region: CASSQDRGGRGYYEQYF. Here the CDR3 DNA reads TGTGCCAGCAGCCAAGATCGTGGGGGGCGCGGGTACTACGAGCAGTACTTC.

In its sample, this clonotype was seen many times. The V and J genes are TRBV7-8 and TRBJ2-1; D tentatively reads TRBD1 or TRBD2 (7 bases each). Germline V gene data show CDR1 as SGHVS and CDR2 as FQNEAQ. This CDR3 region has 15 residues. Deletions cut 1 base from V and 7 bases from J, with 14 bases between. The DNA for the CDR3 is TGTGCCAGCAGCTTAGGGCAGGGGGGGAAGAATGAGCAGTTCTTC. It translates to CASSLGQGGKNEQFF.

The chain couples TRBV19 to TRBJ1-2; TRBD1 agrees at 10 bases. The CDR3 contains 15 residues. The V gene end was trimmed by 5 bases and the J gene end by 8 bases; junction bases not matched to a gene: 11. The V gene's germline CDR1 is LNHDA and CDR2 SQIVND (reference sequence). The CDR3: CASSSDRDRGSGYTF. CDR3 in DNA: TGTGCCAGTAGTTCGGACCGGGACAGGGGAAGCGGCTACACCTTC.

As to this clonotype: The germline gene is not matched at one end of the junction; a read error may be the cause. The V call is TRBV7-7, the J call TRBJ1-1, with 7 bases lining up with TRBD1. The CDR3 sequence is 16 residues long. CDR1 is SSHAT, CDR2 FNYEAQ, per germline (reference sequence). DNA of the CDR3: TGTGCTAGCAGCCGACCTGACAGGGTCCGTCGGTTTGAAGCTTTCTTT. This codes for CASSRPDRVRRFEAFF.

The V call is TRBV10-3, the J call TRBJ2-3; D gene ambiguous. V was pared by 0 bases and J by 6 bases, with 13 bases between. The CDR3 loop spans 15 amino acids. Germline V gives CDR1 ENHRY, CDR2 SYGVKD. The CDR3 DNA is TGTGCCATCAGTGAGTCGAGGACGCTGGGGGATACGCAGTATTTT. It specifies CAISESRTLGDTQYF.

This clonotype came up once. This chain links TRBV3-1 with TRBJ2-5; possible D gene TRBD2, 7 bases. Germline CDR1 and CDR2: LGHDT and YNNKEL (reference sequence). The CDR3 is 15 residues long. Trimming left V 1 base short and J 0 bases short, with 9 bases between. The CDR3 sequence: CASSQGGGDQETQYF. CDR3 bases: TGTGCCAGCAGCCAAGGAGGGGGGGACCAAGAGACCCAGTACTTC.

This clonotype was picked up many times. V and J are TRBV28 and TRBJ2-1; 11 bases fit TRBD1. J lost 4 bases, V lost 1 base, and 9 bases had no gene match. The CDR3 is 18 residues long. Per germline, CDR1 MDHEN and CDR2 SYDVKM. CDR3 DNA: TGTGCCAGCAGTTTATACCGGGGGGGACAGGGGGGATACAATGAGCAGTTCTTC. Protein product: CASSLYRGGQGGYNEQFF.

The V and J genes are TRBV30 and TRBJ1-6, with TRBD1 identical over 7 bases. Germline trimming cut 1 base from V and 5 bases from J; bases unmatched to any gene: 8. CDR3 length: 16 amino acids. Germline loops: CDR1 GTSNPN, CDR2 SVGIG (reference sequence). The CDR3 sequence: CAWSARGQTNNSPLHF. For the CDR3, the DNA is TGTGCCTGGAGTGCTAGGGGGCAAACAAATAATTCACCCCTCCACTTT.

The table lists this clonotype with a few counts. This rearrangement joins TRBV4-3 to TRBJ2-1; D unresolved. With 1 base removed from V and 5 bases from J, the gap between germline ends came to 6 bases. The CDR3 is 13 amino acids. Germline CDR1 reads LGHNA; CDR2 reads YSLEER. The DNA for the CDR3 is TGCGCCAGCAGCCAAGGGGCTAACAATGAGCAGTTCTTC. It is translated as CASSQGANNEQFF.

The V gene is TRBV12-3 or TRBV12-4, the J gene TRBJ1-1, with 9 bases lining up with TRBD1. This CDR3 comprises 14 residues. Germline trimming cut 6 bases from V and 1 base from J; bases unmatched to any gene: 3. The CDR3 sequence is CASRLGQGNTEAFF. DNA for the CDR3: TGTGCCAGCAGACTGGGACAGGGGAACACTGAAGCTTTCTTT.

Ten or more counts support this clonotype. The gene calls are TRBV28 and TRBJ2-3, with TRBD2 matching 7 bases. This CDR3 region has 11 residues. J was trimmed by 14 bases and V by 4 bases; bases with no gene match: 6. The germline V gene has CDR1 MDHEN and CDR2 SYDVKM. The CDR3 region has the DNA TGTGCCAGCAGTTCAGGACTAGTCCTGTATTTT. Translated: CASSSGLVLYF.

In nucleotides, the CDR3 is TGTGCCTGGAATCTGGGGGCCTTAAACACAGATACGCAGTATTTT. Its protein product is CAWNLGALNTDTQYF. The V call is TRBV30, the J call TRBJ2-3, with D possibly matching TRBD1 (6 bases). Germline lookup yields CDR1 GTSNPN and CDR2 SVGIG (reference sequence). This CDR3 region has 15 residues. V lost 4 bases and J lost 2, with 16 bases in between.

This CDR3 reads CASSLRGRSSNQPQHF. For the CDR3, the DNA is TGTGCCAGCAGTTTACGGGGACGGAGCAGCAATCAGCCCCAGCATTTT. This rearrangement joins TRBV12-3 or TRBV12-4 to TRBJ1-5, with D possibly being TRBD1 (5 bases). This CDR3 region has 16 residues. V was cut by 2 bases and J by 1 base, with 12 bases left in between.

This clonotype was counted at least ten times. The rearrangement joins TRBV6-2 or TRBV6-3 to TRBJ1-4; D is uncertain. V was cut by 6 bases and J by 2 bases, with 10 bases left in between. The CDR3 extends over 14 amino acids. Looked up from germline, CDR1 is MNHEY and CDR2 is SVGEGT. The CDR3 sequence is CASRLESTNEKLFF. The CDR3, as DNA: TGTGCCAGCAGACTCGAGAGTACTAATGAAAAACTGTTTTTT.

V usage is TRBV11-2 and J usage is TRBJ1-1; weak D call: TRBD1 (6 bases). Trimming cost V 1 base and J 4 bases, with 13 bases left between them. The length of the CDR3 is 15 residues. CDR1 is SGHAT and CDR2 is FQNNGV in the germline V gene. CDR3 nucleotides: TGTGCCAGCAGCTTAGTCGGGGGCTGGGGCACTGAAGCTTTCTTT. This codes for CASSLVGGWGTEAFF. The full variable domain, in which reference TRBV11-2 and TRBJ1-1 provide the parts outside the CDR3, is EAGVAQSPRYKIIEKRQSVAFWCNPISGHATLYWYQQILGQGPKLLIQFQNNGVVDDSQLPKDRFSAERLKGVDSTLKIQPAKLEDSAVYLCASSLVGGWGTEAFFGQGTRLTVV.

This clonotype was observed many times. The chain is built from TRBV5-1 and TRBJ2-1, with 7 bases aligning to TRBD2. V shed 4 bases, J shed 5 bases, and the junction held 12 bases outside the gene matches. The CDR3 loop spans 16 amino acids. From germline, CDR1 is SGHRS and CDR2 YFSETQ. CDR3 amino acids: CASSNPGTNGNNEQFF. Here the CDR3 DNA reads TGCGCCAGCAGCAATCCCGGGACTAACGGGAACAATGAGCAGTTCTTC.

The chain combines TRBV20-1 with TRBJ1-4; D unclear. V lost 4 bases and J 0 bases, leaving 3 bases between the germline ends. CDR1 is DFQATT and CDR2 is SNEGSKA in the germline V gene (reference sequence). This CDR3 comprises 12 residues. Here the CDR3 reads CSAIATNEKLFF. The CDR3, as DNA: TGCAGTGCTATTGCAACTAATGAAAAACTGTTTTTT.

This rearrangement joins TRBV7-9 to TRBJ2-7; 12 nucleotides align to TRBD2. This CDR3 region has 16 residues. Germline V gives CDR1 SEHNR, CDR2 FQNEAQ (reference sequence). V was pared by 5 bases and J by 6 bases, with 11 bases of the junction left unmatched. The CDR3 region is CASSDGLAGGEGEQYF. The CDR3 bases are TGTGCCAGCAGCGATGGTCTAGCGGGAGGGGAGGGCGAGCAGTACTTC.

The V gene is TRBV25-1, the J gene TRBJ1-1, with no clear D. CDR1 and CDR2 from the germline V gene are MGHDK and SYGVNS. The CDR3 is 13 amino acids. V was trimmed by 7 bases and J by 6 bases, leaving 15 bases between them. CDR3 nucleotide sequence: TGTGCCAGCATGCGGGATACCAAACCTGAAGCTTTCTTT. It is translated as CASMRDTKPEAFF.